This TCR beta chain was obtained from a study of control samples from healthy donors and cancer patients (dated by TCRdb to the early 2020s). Library prep was done by the immunoSEQ multiplex PCR assay. Drawn from immuneACCESS, this table holds only the in-frame rearrangements with V and J called that TCRdb kept. Clones are partly lost; checked studies trace under half to an unresolved V gene and leave the rest unexplained. The sample table shows around 170,000 clones, and 88% are seen once. The top ten constitute 4% to 6% of the sample. V sheds 3 bases and J sheds 1 base, leaving 7 bases between their ends. Spanning cysteine to phenylalanine, the CDR3 consists of 12 amino acids. Solely the CDR3 DNA is kept, with 36 bases framed from the first base. Per the germline V gene, SQVTM is the CDR1 and ANQGSEA is the CDR2. Comments on this clone: It has no known antigen specificity. No qualities accompany the bases; no much larger clone lies one base away.

Here the chain combines TRBV29-1 and TRBJ2-7; the D gene cannot be named for sure. The sequence derives from a woman aged 25 to 39 in good health. The sample consisted of blood. The DNA reads TGCAGCGTTGACTACGGTTCCTACGAGCAGTACTTC. The resulting protein is CSVDYGSYEQYF.